These 3 T cell receptor beta chains share one sample of origin, sequenced in a study of early T cells in non-severe SARS-CoV-2 infection. TCRdb reprocessed the 5' RACE reads via MiXCR and lists one record per CDR3 protein. The sample shows tens of thousands of distinct CDR3 sequences, under 15% of them seen only once. The sample taken for sequencing was whole blood. The receptors come from an adult who was a healthcare worker with PCR-confirmed SARS-CoV-2 infection or an uninfected control (not recorded which).

V is TRBV7-9 and J is TRBJ1-6; no reliable D call. In germline, CDR1 is SEHNR, CDR2 FQNEAQ (reference sequence). Trimming removed 5 bases at V and 6 bases at J, with 5 bases between. The CDR3 contains 12 residues. The CDR3 DNA reads as TGTGCCAGCAGCAACGGTAATTCACCCCTCCACTTT. This encodes CASSNGNSPLHF.

The CDR3 nucleotides are TGTGCCATCAGTGAGTCAGGGAGGACGGAGCAGTTCTTC. This gives the protein CAISESGRTEQFF. The V gene is TRBV10-3, the J gene TRBJ2-1; D may be TRBD2 (6 bases). Germline V CDR1 and CDR2: ENHRY, SYGVKD. This CDR3 has 13 amino acids. The V gene lost 0 bases and the J gene lost 10 bases, with 10 bases spanning the gap.

V usage is TRBV7-2 and J usage is TRBJ2-4, with TRBD2 identical over 13 bases. The germline gives CDR1 SGHTA, CDR2 FQGNSA. The V gene end was trimmed by 5 bases and the J gene end by 8 bases; junction bases not matched to a gene: 9. CDR3 length: 16 residues. The CDR3 reads CASSKWGLAGRDIQYF. CDR3 DNA sequence: TGTGCCAGCAGCAAGTGGGGACTAGCGGGAAGGGACATTCAGTACTTC.